The clone carrying this T cell receptor beta chain was counted at least ten times. Its target is not known. The data derive from a study of Graves' ophthalmopathy and Graves' hyperthyroidism. Study findings and constraints: Most thyroid clonotypes with frequency above 0.001 were detected in blood too.

RNA served as the template for amplifying TCR beta CDR3 regions. After a first-round RT-PCR with HTBI primers, a second-round multiplex PCR was run. TCRdb re-called the multiplex PCR reads through MiXCR, storing one row per CDR3 protein. This sample has roughly 1.1 million distinct CDR3 sequences, with about two fifths found just once. This CDR3 contains 15 residues. The germline CDR1 and CDR2 sequences are SGHDN and FVKESK. The V and J ends lost 3 bases and 5 bases, in that order; junction bases with no gene match: 8. This TCR was sampled from an adult man with Graves' hyperthyroidism. V usage is TRBV14 and J usage is TRBJ1-1; TRBD1 matches at 8 bases. The sequenced sample consisted of peripheral blood or thyroid tissue (not recorded which). CDR3 protein: CASSQHRGWGTEAFF. The CDR3 DNA is TGTGCCAGCAGCCAGCACAGGGGGTGGGGGACTGAAGCTTTCTTT.